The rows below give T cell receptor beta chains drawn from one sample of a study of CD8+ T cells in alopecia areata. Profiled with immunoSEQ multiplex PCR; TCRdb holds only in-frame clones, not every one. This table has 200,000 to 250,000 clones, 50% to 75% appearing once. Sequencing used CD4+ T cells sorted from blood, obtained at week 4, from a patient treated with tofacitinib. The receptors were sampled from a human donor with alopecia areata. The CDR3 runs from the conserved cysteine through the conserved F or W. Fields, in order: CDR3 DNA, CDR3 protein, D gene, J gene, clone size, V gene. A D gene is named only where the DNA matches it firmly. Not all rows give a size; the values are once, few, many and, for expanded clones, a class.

cdr3_nt: TGCAGCGCTGCAGGGGGACTCGGAGAGACCCAGTACTTC
cdr3_aa: CSAAGGLGETQYF
d_call: .
j_call: TRBJ2-5
clone_size: .
v_call: TRBV29-1

cdr3_nt: TGTGCCACCAGCAGAGATCTCGGGGAGCTGTTTTTT
cdr3_aa: CATSRDLGELFF
d_call: .
j_call: TRBJ2-2
clone_size: once
v_call: TRBV15

cdr3_nt: TGCGCCAGCAGCCAAGATAGGAGTCTCAGGGCGCATGAAAAACTGTTTTTT
cdr3_aa: CASSQDRSLRAHEKLFF
d_call: .
j_call: TRBJ1-4
clone_size: .
v_call: TRBV4-3

cdr3_nt: TGTGCCAGCAGTTTATCGTACCAAGAGACCCAGTACTTC
cdr3_aa: CASSLSYQETQYF
d_call: .
j_call: TRBJ2-5
clone_size: .
v_call: TRBV27

cdr3_nt: TGTGCCAGCAGCTCCCGCCGCTCGGACCTTTATGGCTACACCTTC
cdr3_aa: CASSSRRSDLYGYTF
d_call: .
j_call: TRBJ1-2
clone_size: .
v_call: TRBV7-2

cdr3_nt: TGTGCCACAAAGGGCCAGGGGGCCTACTATGGCTACACCTTC
cdr3_aa: CATKGQGAYYGYTF
d_call: TRBD1
j_call: TRBJ1-2
clone_size: few
v_call: TRBV25-1

cdr3_nt: TGTGCCAGCAGCTTCGGGACAGACTACGAGCAGTACTTC
cdr3_aa: CASSFGTDYEQYF
d_call: TRBD1
j_call: TRBJ2-7
clone_size: .
v_call: TRBV7-2

cdr3_nt: TGTGCCAGCAGCTTAGCGGTCCGCTGGACACCCCTCCACTTT
cdr3_aa: CASSLAVRWTPLHF
d_call: .
j_call: TRBJ1-6
clone_size: few
v_call: TRBV11-2

cdr3_nt: TGTGCCAGCAGCGCTTCTTGGGGGGGAACTGGAAACACCATATATTTT
cdr3_aa: CASSASWGGTGNTIYF
d_call: .
j_call: TRBJ1-3
clone_size: .
v_call: TRBV9

cdr3_nt: TGCGCCAGCAGCGCGGGCGCTTTAGCTATAAGGGAGGAGACCCAGTACTTC
cdr3_aa: CASSAGALAIREETQYF
d_call: .
j_call: TRBJ2-5
clone_size: .
v_call: TRBV5-1

cdr3_nt: TGTGCCAGCAGCCGACAGCGAAATCAGCCCCAGCATTTT
cdr3_aa: CASSRQRNQPQHF
d_call: .
j_call: TRBJ1-5
clone_size: .
v_call: TRBV6-5

cdr3_nt: TGCGCCAGCAGCCAAGGAGGAGGTACCCTCCAAGAGACCCAGTACTTC
cdr3_aa: CASSQGGGTLQETQYF
d_call: .
j_call: TRBJ2-5
clone_size: .
v_call: TRBV4-3

cdr3_nt: TGTGCCACCTCAGTGGACTCCTATGGCTACACCTTC
cdr3_aa: CATSVDSYGYTF
d_call: .
j_call: TRBJ1-2
clone_size: .
v_call: TRBV6-6

cdr3_nt: TGCGCCAGCAGCTTTGACAGGTTTTTCACTGAAGCTTTCTTT
cdr3_aa: CASSFDRFFTEAFF
d_call: .
j_call: TRBJ1-1
clone_size: few
v_call: TRBV5-1

cdr3_nt: TGCAGCGTTGCCCAGGTAGAGCAAGAGGCCCAGTACTTC
cdr3_aa: CSVAQVEQEAQYF
d_call: .
j_call: TRBJ2-5
clone_size: .
v_call: TRBV29-1

cdr3_nt: TGTGCCAGCACCTTTGGCCAGACCACCGGGGAGCTGTTTTTT
cdr3_aa: CASTFGQTTGELFF
d_call: .
j_call: TRBJ2-2
clone_size: few
v_call: TRBV7-9

cdr3_nt: TGTGCCAGCAGAAATCCGGGACAGGTTAACTATGGCTACACCTTC
cdr3_aa: CASRNPGQVNYGYTF
d_call: TRBD1
j_call: TRBJ1-2
clone_size: .
v_call: TRBV2

cdr3_nt: TGTGCCTGGAGTGTAGGGGCGGGTGGCTACACCTTC
cdr3_aa: CAWSVGAGGYTF
d_call: .
j_call: TRBJ1-2
clone_size: once
v_call: TRBV30

cdr3_nt: TGCAGCGTCGGACAGGGAGGAGACACTGAAGCTTTCTTT
cdr3_aa: CSVGQGGDTEAFF
d_call: TRBD1
j_call: TRBJ1-1
clone_size: .
v_call: TRBV29-1

cdr3_nt: TGTGCCAGCAGCAAAGACCTCCCAGGACAGGATCGTAAACAAGAGACCCAGTACTTC
cdr3_aa: CASSKDLPGQDRKQETQYF
d_call: .
j_call: TRBJ2-5
clone_size: once
v_call: TRBV21-1

cdr3_nt: TGTGCCAGCAGAGCCGGGACTCCTAACGGGGCCTACGAGCAGTACTTC
cdr3_aa: CASRAGTPNGAYEQYF
d_call: .
j_call: TRBJ2-7
clone_size: .
v_call: TRBV2

cdr3_nt: TGTGCCACCAGCAACCTTGAGGGGAGTGGCTACACCTTC
cdr3_aa: CATSNLEGSGYTF
d_call: .
j_call: TRBJ1-2
clone_size: .
v_call: TRBV15

cdr3_nt: TGTGCCAGCAGCTTAGCGGCGGTGAGCCCCGGTGAGACCCAGTACTTC
cdr3_aa: CASSLAAVSPGETQYF
d_call: .
j_call: TRBJ2-5
clone_size: few
v_call: TRBV7-2

cdr3_nt: TGCGCCAGCAGCCAAGAACAGGGGATCACGAATTCACCCCTCCACTTT
cdr3_aa: CASSQEQGITNSPLHF
d_call: TRBD1
j_call: TRBJ1-6
clone_size: .
v_call: TRBV4-1

cdr3_nt: TGTGCCAGCAGCGTAATAGGCGGCAACCCAGATACGCAGTATTTT
cdr3_aa: CASSVIGGNPDTQYF
d_call: .
j_call: TRBJ2-3
clone_size: .
v_call: TRBV9

cdr3_nt: TGTGCCTGGAGCGGGGGCACGGATACGCAGTATTTT
cdr3_aa: CAWSGGTDTQYF
d_call: .
j_call: TRBJ2-3
clone_size: .
v_call: TRBV30

cdr3_nt: TGTGCCTGGAGTTTATATAGCAATCAGCCCCAGCATTTT
cdr3_aa: CAWSLYSNQPQHF
d_call: .
j_call: TRBJ1-5
clone_size: .
v_call: TRBV30

cdr3_nt: TGTGCCAGCAGTTCGGGGAAGAATTCACCCCTCCACTTT
cdr3_aa: CASSSGKNSPLHF
d_call: .
j_call: TRBJ1-6
clone_size: .
v_call: TRBV5-6

cdr3_nt: TGTGCCTGGACTCCGGGACTAGCACAAACCGGGGAGCTGTTTTTT
cdr3_aa: CAWTPGLAQTGELFF
d_call: TRBD2
j_call: TRBJ2-2
clone_size: .
v_call: TRBV30

cdr3_nt: TGCGCCAGCAGCCAAGGCCTGGGAGAGAATGGATCCGAGCAGTACTTC
cdr3_aa: CASSQGLGENGSEQYF
d_call: .
j_call: TRBJ2-7
clone_size: few
v_call: TRBV4-3

cdr3_nt: TGCGGAGCCGTCAACTCTGGAAACACCATATATTTT
cdr3_aa: CGAVNSGNTIYF
d_call: .
j_call: TRBJ1-3
clone_size: .
v_call: TRBV29-1

cdr3_nt: TGCGCCAGCAGCCAAACCCGGGATCCGGGTTCACCCCTCCACTTT
cdr3_aa: CASSQTRDPGSPLHF
d_call: .
j_call: TRBJ1-6
clone_size: few
v_call: TRBV4-1

cdr3_nt: TGCAGCGTTGGGTTGGGATCCACCATATATTTT
cdr3_aa: CSVGLGSTIYF
d_call: .
j_call: TRBJ1-3
clone_size: once
v_call: TRBV29-1

cdr3_nt: TGTGCCTGGAATACTTGGGACAGGGGGCCTGGGGCCAACGTCCTGACTTTC
cdr3_aa: CAWNTWDRGPGANVLTF
d_call: TRBD1
j_call: TRBJ2-6
clone_size: .
v_call: TRBV30

cdr3_nt: TGCGCCAGCAACAAAGGACAGGGCCCTGAAGCTTTCTTT
cdr3_aa: CASNKGQGPEAFF
d_call: TRBD1
j_call: TRBJ1-1
clone_size: few
v_call: TRBV5-1

cdr3_nt: TGTGCCTGGAGCGCAGGGAGCTCCTACAATGAGCAGTTCTTC
cdr3_aa: CAWSAGSSYNEQFF
d_call: .
j_call: TRBJ2-1
clone_size: .
v_call: TRBV30